This T cell receptor beta chain derives from a study of shared clonotypes between healthy human individuals. General study results and limits: Estimated clonotype richness was generally higher in naive than memory subsets.

Some clones are missing from TCRdb's copy, which holds only in-frame ones; the method was immunoSEQ multiplex PCR. The profile shows over 2 million clones, about 90% of them singletons. Comment on this clone: The antigen is unknown.

The germline CDR1 and CDR2 sequences are MNHEY and SMNVEV (reference sequence). The CDR3 runs 12 residues. The V end lost 4 bases, the J end lost 2 bases, and 6 bases lay between the germline ends. This clonotype was obtained from a man younger than 30 in good health. Some clones in this sample may be carry-over from other donors' samples. The V call is TRBV27, the J call TRBJ2-7, with D uncertain. The specimen sequenced was naive CD4+ T cells from PBMCs. Stated subset: CD45RA+ positively selected. Written as DNA, the CDR3 is TGTGCCAGCAGTTCCCAGGCCTACGAGCAGTACTTC. It specifies CASSSQAYEQYF.